These 10 T cell receptor beta chains were sequenced from one sample in a study of T cell responses to AZD1222 COVID-19 vaccine. The protocol was immunoSEQ multiplex PCR, while the TCRdb copy is restricted to in-frame clones and leaves out a portion. Found here are about 180,000 clones, approximately 94% of them singletons; the top ten hold around 1.6%. Sequencing was performed on peripheral blood, taken 28 days after the second AZD1222 dose. All receptors come from an adult who received the AZD1222 COVID-19 vaccine.

The J gene is TRBJ2-7, the V gene TRBV5-1, with 8 bases identical to TRBD1. The CDR3 totals 15 residues. The ends lost 5 bases at V and 2 bases at J; junction bases unmatched: 9. CDR1 is SGHRS and CDR2 is YFSETQ in the germline V gene. CDR3 in amino acids: CASRTGTGDPYEQYF. CDR3 DNA sequence: TGCGCCAGCAGAACCGGGACAGGCGACCCCTACGAGCAGTACTTC.

The CDR3 reads CSVGGGQGNTGELFF. CDR3 nucleotide sequence: TGCAGCGTTGGGGGTGGACAGGGGAACACCGGGGAGCTGTTTTTT. J is TRBJ2-2 and V is TRBV29-1, with 8 bases fitting TRBD1. CDR3 size: 15 residues. CDR1 and CDR2 (germline): SQVTM, ANQGSEA. The ends lost 4 bases at V and 1 base at J; junction bases unmatched: 5.

This chain connects TRBV7-3 to TRBJ2-5; D may be TRBD1 or TRBD2 (5 bases each). The CDR3 has 15 residues. Looked up from germline, CDR1 is SGHTA and CDR2 is FQGTGA. The V end was cut by 5 bases, the J end by 2 bases, with 15 bases between. The CDR3 DNA reads TGTGCCAGCAGCCCCTGGGGGAGCACTCAAGAGACCCAGTACTTC. It translates to CASSPWGSTQETQYF.

The J gene is TRBJ1-1, the V gene TRBV11-2; D unresolved. Per the germline V gene, CDR1 is SGHAT and CDR2 is FQNNGV. The ends were cut back, 2 bases at V and 5 bases at J, with 15 bases in the middle. The CDR3 totals 15 residues. In DNA form, the CDR3 reads TGTGCCAGCAGCTTAATCTTAGAGGGTTTGACTGAAGCTTTCTTT. This codes for CASSLILEGLTEAFF. Looking up the rest from reference TRBV11-2 and TRBJ1-1 gives the full variable domain: EAGVAQSPRYKIIEKRQSVAFWCNPISGHATLYWYQQILGQGPKLLIQFQNNGVVDDSQLPKDRFSAERLKGVDSTLKIQPAKLEDSAVYLCASSLILEGLTEAFFGQGTRLTVV.

The chain is built from TRBV9 and TRBJ1-2; D not resolved. V lost 5 bases, J lost 2 bases, and 10 bases lay in between. The CDR3 length is 13 residues. Germline V gene lookup returns CDR1 SGDLS and CDR2 YYNGEE. CDR3 amino acids: CASRRAQNYGYTF. CDR3 DNA: TGTGCCAGCAGAAGGGCGCAGAACTATGGCTACACCTTC. The full variable domain, in which reference TRBV9 and TRBJ1-2 provide the parts outside the CDR3, is DSGVTQTPKHLITATGQRVTLRCSPRSGDLSVYWYQQSLDQGLQFLIQYYNGEERAKGNILERFSAQQFPDLHSELNLSSLELGDSALYFCASRRAQNYGYTFGSGTRLTVV.

The chain uses TRBV14 and TRBJ2-5; either TRBD1 or TRBD2 may fit D (6 bases each). Germline loops: CDR1 SGHDN, CDR2 FVKESK. The CDR3 spans 17 residues. Trimming took 4 bases from V and 2 from J, leaving 20 bases between them. This chain's CDR3 is CASSLRLRGLGQETQYF. The CDR3 DNA sequence: TGTGCCAGCAGCCTGAGGCTACGGGGGCTGGGACAAGAGACCCAGTACTTC.

This clone has a single count. V gene TRBV15 combines with J gene TRBJ1-4; 9 nucleotides align to TRBD1. V was clipped by 5 bases and J by 6 bases; unmatched bases: 4. The CDR3 contains 14 residues. The germline V gene encodes CDR1 LNHNV and CDR2 YYDKDF (reference sequence). The CDR3, as DNA: TGTGCCACCAGCCTGGACAGGGGCGATGAAAAACTGTTTTTT. Translated, it gives CATSLDRGDEKLFF.

J is TRBJ2-1 and V is TRBV2; TRBD2 aligns across 11 bases. V lost 7 bases, J lost 3 bases, and 8 bases stayed unmatched. The CDR3 runs 16 residues. In germline, CDR1 is SNHLY, CDR2 FYNNEI. As DNA, the CDR3 is TGTGCCAGCATTTCCGATACTAGCGGGGGCTACAATGAGCAGTTCTTC. Protein sequence: CASISDTSGGYNEQFF.

Here the CDR3 reads CASTQVGGRGETQYF. The CDR3, as DNA: TGTGCCAGCACCCAGGTGGGGGGCCGAGGGGAGACCCAGTACTTC. The chain is built from TRBV11-3 and TRBJ2-5, with D perhaps given as TRBD1 or TRBD2 (6 bases each). V was trimmed by 7 bases and J by 5 bases, leaving 20 bases between them. CDR3 length equals 15 residues. Germline assignment: CDR1 SGHNT and CDR2 YENEEA.

This chain connects TRBV7-9 to TRBJ1-3, with 8 bases lining up with TRBD1. V shed 1 base and J 2 bases; nucleotides not matched to a gene: 4. CDR3 length equals 16 residues. Germline CDR1 reads SEHNR; CDR2 reads FQNEAQ (reference sequence). This CDR3 is CASSLDQGAAGNTIYF. In nucleotides, the CDR3 is TGTGCCAGCAGCTTAGATCAGGGGGCAGCTGGAAACACCATATATTTT.